A single sample gave rise to the 29 T cell receptor beta chains below, sequenced in a study of shared clonotypes between healthy human individuals. The table came from immunoSEQ multiplex PCR; TCRdb's copy has only in-frame clones and leaves some out. Altogether around 690,000 clones are present, about nine tenths being singletons, with the ten largest covering 34%. The sequenced material came from memory CD8+ T cells from PBMCs. As to subset: CD45RO+ cells pooled with CCR7-negative TemRA cells. Receptor source: a man aged 18-30 years in good health. Some clones in this sample may be carry-over from other donors' samples.

The genes are TRBV6-5 and TRBJ2-7, with 7 bases matching TRBD1. CDR1 and CDR2 (germline): MNHEY, SVGAGI. V gave up 10 bases and J gave up 9 bases; unmatched junction bases: 9. The CDR3 length is 11 residues. CDR3 sequence reads: CATSTGLAQYF. As DNA, the CDR3 is TGTGCCACCTCGACAGGGTTGGCGCAGTACTTC.

This chain connects TRBV2 to TRBJ1-1; D unclear. CDR1 and CDR2 (germline): SNHLY, FYNNEI. The CDR3 runs to 16 residues. V was shortened by 1 base and J by 3 bases, with 15 bases between the two germline ends. The CDR3 bases are TGTGCCAGCAGTGAAGAGGGCACCCGGCACTACACTGAAGCTTTCTTT. It specifies CASSEEGTRHYTEAFF.

The chain employs TRBV6-1 and TRBJ2-7; D gene ambiguous. This CDR3 region has 14 residues. Germline CDR1 MNHNS, CDR2 SASEGT. V lost 7 bases, J lost 2 bases, and 15 bases lay in between. CDR3 amino acids: CASKVGVSPYEQYF. CDR3 coding DNA: TGTGCCAGCAAGGTCGGCGTCAGCCCCTACGAGCAGTACTTC.

This clone appeared a few times. J is TRBJ1-5 and V is TRBV19, with D perhaps matching TRBD1 (5 bases). The CDR3 runs 15 residues. V was clipped by 3 bases and J by 7 bases, with 16 bases between them. Germline CDR1 is LNHDA and CDR2 is SQIVND (reference sequence). The CDR3 protein is CASSIPGLGGQPQHF. The CDR3 coding sequence is TGTGCCAGTAGTATCCCAGGCCTGGGGGGACAGCCCCAGCATTTT.

The chain links TRBV7-8 to TRBJ2-5; no definite D call. Germline V gene lookup returns CDR1 SGHVS and CDR2 FQNEAQ. This CDR3 has 13 residues. V was shortened by 3 bases and J by 1 base, with 6 bases between the two germline ends. CDR3: CASSFDRQETQYF. The CDR3 DNA reads TGTGCCAGCAGCTTCGATCGCCAAGAGACCCAGTACTTC.

This rearrangement joins TRBV28 to TRBJ1-2; D is undetermined. V lost 10 bases to trimming and J lost 1 base, with 13 bases between them. Per the germline V gene, CDR1 is MDHEN and CDR2 is SYDVKM. CDR3 length equals 13 residues. The CDR3 region has the DNA TGTGCCATATATCTAGGACTTAACTATGGCTACACCTTC. Protein: CAIYLGLNYGYTF.

The V gene is TRBV6-4, the J gene TRBJ2-3; D unresolved. The CDR3 spans 14 residues. Germline V lookup: CDR1 MRHNA, CDR2 SNTAGT. V was shortened by 6 bases and J by 0 bases, with 10 bases between the two germline ends. The CDR3 sequence: CASRVVNSTDTQYF. The CDR3 DNA reads TGTGCCAGCAGGGTGGTAAATAGCACAGATACGCAGTATTTT.

There are many counts of this clone. CDR3 protein: CASSLFGTGRSGDGYTF. The DNA for the CDR3 is TGTGCCAGCAGTTTATTCGGGACAGGGAGGTCAGGGGATGGCTACACCTTC. J is TRBJ1-2 and V is TRBV28; 9 bases agree with TRBD1. The germline gives CDR1 MDHEN, CDR2 SYDVKM. The CDR3 contains 17 residues. V shed 1 base, J shed 6 bases, and the junction held 12 bases outside the gene matches.

The genes are TRBV9 and TRBJ1-5; D gene unclear. CDR1 is SGDLS, CDR2 YYNGEE, per germline. The CDR3 is 13 amino acids. With 3 bases removed from V and 0 bases from J, the gap between germline ends came to 4 bases. CDR3 region: CASSAYSNQPQHF. The DNA of the CDR3 is TGTGCCAGCAGCGCATATAGCAATCAGCCCCAGCATTTT.

This rearrangement joins TRBV7-2 to TRBJ2-3, with TRBD1 as a possible D gene (5 bases). The CDR3 contains 18 residues. Germline values: CDR1 SGHTA, CDR2 FQGNSA. The V and J ends lost 1 base and 4 bases respectively, with 21 bases between them. CDR3 protein: CASSLVFPVSRAPDTQYF. In nucleotides, the CDR3 is TGTGCCAGCAGCTTAGTCTTCCCGGTCAGCAGGGCACCAGATACGCAGTATTTT.

The V and J genes are TRBV4-1 and TRBJ2-5; TRBD2 matches 10 bases. From germline, CDR1 is MGHRA and CDR2 YSYEKL. The CDR3 has 17 amino acids. After removal of 4 bases from V and 1 base from J, the junction contained 9 bases not matched to a gene. The CDR3: CASSPLGLAETQETQYF. The CDR3 DNA reads TGCGCCAGCAGCCCCCTCGGACTAGCGGAGACCCAAGAGACCCAGTACTTC.

The V call is TRBV9, the J call TRBJ2-3, with D maybe TRBD2 (5 bases). V was clipped by 2 bases and J by 2 bases, with 9 bases between them. Germline CDR1 is SGDLS and CDR2 is YYNGEE. This CDR3 has 14 residues. In DNA form, the CDR3 reads TGTGCCAGCAGCGTTGAGGGAACCACAGATACGCAGTATTTT. It translates to CASSVEGTTDTQYF.

J is TRBJ2-1 and V is TRBV18; maybe TRBD2 (5 bases). V shed 3 bases and J shed 6 bases, with 6 bases lying between them. Germline assignment: CDR1 KGHSH and CDR2 LQKENI. CDR3 length: 12 amino acids. CDR3 DNA: TGTGCCAGCTCACCTAGCGCCAATGAGCAGTTCTTC. It is translated as CASSPSANEQFF.

The chain combines TRBV5-1 with TRBJ2-7; 11 positions match TRBD2. Unmatched junction bases numbered 7, after V lost 0 bases and J lost 5 bases. CDR1 SGHRS and CDR2 YFSETQ come from the germline V gene. The CDR3 extends over 16 amino acids. The CDR3 region is CASSLALAGGDHEQYF. The CDR3 DNA reads TGCGCCAGCAGCTTGGCCCTAGCGGGAGGCGACCACGAGCAGTACTTC.

Only one count was recorded for this clone. The chain carries TRBV27 and TRBJ1-2, with 9 bases aligning to TRBD1. Germline lookup yields CDR1 MNHEY and CDR2 SMNVEV (reference sequence). The junction had 9 bases not matched to a gene; V was cut back by 8 bases and J by 5 bases. The CDR3 runs to 14 residues. CDR3 sequence: CASGPTGGAYGYTF. The CDR3 coding sequence is TGTGCCAGCGGCCCTACAGGGGGCGCTTATGGCTACACCTTC.

The chain employs TRBV27 and TRBJ2-7; perhaps TRBD2 as D (7 bases). Per germline, CDR1 MNHEY and CDR2 SMNVEV (reference sequence). The CDR3 loop spans 15 amino acids. V was shortened by 0 bases and J by 5 bases, with 14 bases between the two germline ends. The CDR3 spells CASSLSWAGAHEQYF. The CDR3, as DNA: TGTGCCAGCAGTTTATCTTGGGCGGGGGCCCACGAGCAGTACTTC.

The rearrangement uses TRBV19 and TRBJ1-5; the D is unclear. Trimming removed 3 bases from V and 2 bases from J, with 8 bases in between. The CDR3 contains 14 residues. The germline gives CDR1 LNHDA, CDR2 SQIVND (reference sequence). The CDR3 bases are TGTGCCAGTAGTATGCGGGCTGGCAATCAGCCCCAGCATTTT. Translated, it gives CASSMRAGNQPQHF.

This rearrangement joins TRBV7-8 to TRBJ1-5, with D possibly TRBD1 on 5 matching bases. The V and J ends lost 0 bases and 0 bases respectively, with 12 bases between them. Germline assignment: CDR1 SGHVS and CDR2 FQNEAQ. The length of the CDR3 is 17 residues. The CDR3 DNA reads TGTGCCAGCAGCTTAGCGCTTGGGACCACTAGCAATCAGCCCCAGCATTTT. Translated: CASSLALGTTSNQPQHF.

This chain connects TRBV15 to TRBJ1-1; perhaps TRBD1 as D (6 bases). V dropped 8 bases and J dropped 12 bases, with 22 bases sitting between them. CDR1 and CDR2 from the germline V gene are LNHNV and YYDKDF (reference sequence). This CDR3 has 13 residues. The CDR3: CATRDRDPGATFF. The CDR3 DNA follows: TGTGCCACCCGCGACCGGGACCCAGGGGCCACTTTCTTT.

V and J are TRBV2 and TRBJ2-1; a weak D match, TRBD2 (6 bases). CDR1 is SNHLY and CDR2 is FYNNEI in the germline V gene. V was cut by 8 bases and J by 2 bases, with 19 bases left in between. This CDR3 contains 16 residues. The CDR3 DNA follows: TGTGCCAGCCATTCGGGAGAGGGGTGGGCCTACAATGAGCAGTTCTTC. It yields the protein CASHSGEGWAYNEQFF.

This sequence joins TRBV27 and TRBJ2-5, with 10 positions matching TRBD2. In germline, CDR1 is MNHEY, CDR2 SMNVEV (reference sequence). V was clipped by 3 bases and J by 3 bases; unmatched bases: 1. The length of the CDR3 is 14 residues. The CDR3 spells CASSLLAGEETQYF. The CDR3 nucleotides are TGTGCCAGCAGTTTGCTAGCGGGAGAAGAGACCCAGTACTTC.

The chain uses TRBV7-9 and TRBJ2-4; a weak D match, TRBD2 (7 bases). Between the trimmed V and J ends, which lost 5 bases and 5 bases, there was a span of 16 bases. Germline loops: CDR1 SEHNR, CDR2 FQNEAQ (reference sequence). The length of the CDR3 is 15 residues. The CDR3 nucleotides are TGTGCCAGCAGCCTAGGGGGGGCGTCGCAAAACATTCAGTACTTC. This codes for CASSLGGASQNIQYF.

This chain links TRBV5-1 with TRBJ2-1, with D perhaps TRBD2 (6 bases). CDR1 is SGHRS and CDR2 is YFSETQ in the germline V gene. Between the trimmed V and J ends, which lost 3 bases and 8 bases, there was a span of 18 bases. There are 15 residues in the CDR3. The DNA of the CDR3 is TGCGCCAGCAGCTCCTCCGGGAGCGATTCCGATGAGCAGTTCTTC. Protein sequence: CASSSSGSDSDEQFF. The full variable domain, completed using reference TRBV5-1 and TRBJ2-1, is KAGVTQTPRYLIKTRGQQVTLSCSPISGHRSVSWYQQTPGQGLQFLFEYFSETQRNKGNFPGRFSGRQFSNSRSEMNVSTLELGDSALYLCASSSSGSDSDEQFFGPGTRLTVL.

Concerning this clone: Within the sample, other DNA sequences also encode this same CDR3. The CDR3 spells CASSVTPGELFF. The CDR3 DNA follows: TGTGCCAGCAGCGTAACACCCGGGGAGCTGTTTTTT. The chain employs TRBV9 and TRBJ2-2; D is ambiguous. CDR1 is SGDLS, CDR2 YYNGEE, per germline. Trimming took 1 base from V and 6 from J, leaving 4 bases between them. This CDR3 has 12 amino acids.

V and J are TRBV19 and TRBJ1-1, with a weak D call TRBD1 (6 bases). This CDR3 has 14 amino acids. Trimming cost V 5 bases and J 6 bases, with 16 bases left between them. The germline V gene encodes CDR1 LNHDA and CDR2 SQIVND (reference sequence). CDR3 protein: CASSAGRGGPEAFF. CDR3 DNA sequence: TGTGCCAGTAGTGCGGGCAGGGGAGGCCCTGAAGCTTTCTTT.

V usage is TRBV19 and J usage is TRBJ2-7, with TRBD2 matching 8 bases. Germline V gene lookup returns CDR1 LNHDA and CDR2 SQIVND (reference sequence). Trimming at V came to 5 bases and at J to 5 bases, leaving 5 bases not matched to a gene. The CDR3 runs 13 residues. The CDR3 DNA is TGTGCCAGTAGTCCCAACGGGAGGGACGAGCAGTACTTC. Protein sequence: CASSPNGRDEQYF. The full variable domain, completed using reference TRBV19 and TRBJ2-7, is DGGITQSPKYLFRKEGQNVTLSCEQNLNHDAMYWYRQDPGQGLRLIYYSQIVNDFQKGDIAEGYSVSREKKESFPLTVTSAQKNPTAFYLCASSPNGRDEQYFGPGTRLTVT.

V and J are TRBV7-9 and TRBJ2-7, with 7 bases fitting TRBD1. The trim removed 1 base at V and 3 bases at J, leaving 6 bases unmatched. The CDR3 length is 15 residues. Germline assignment: CDR1 SEHNR and CDR2 FQNEAQ (reference sequence). The CDR3 loop is CASSLGQGSLYEQYF. CDR3 DNA sequence: TGTGCCAGCAGCTTAGGACAGGGATCCCTCTACGAGCAGTACTTC.

The chain uses TRBV6-6 and TRBJ2-7; 7 bases map to TRBD1. Germline V gene lookup returns CDR1 MNHNY and CDR2 SVGAGI (reference sequence). Trimming at V came to 5 bases and at J to 5 bases, leaving 12 bases not matched to a gene. The CDR3 extends over 15 amino acids. Here the CDR3 reads CASSDPGTAVDEQYF. The DNA of the CDR3 is TGTGCCAGCAGTGATCCCGGGACAGCCGTCGACGAGCAGTACTTC.

This rearrangement joins TRBV7-6 to TRBJ2-5, with TRBD1 identical over 8 bases. J lost 4 bases, V lost 5 bases, and 9 bases had no gene match. Germline CDR1 is SGHVS and CDR2 is FNYEAQ. The CDR3 covers 15 residues. The CDR3 here is CASSPDPGQGETQYF. The CDR3 coding sequence is TGTGCCAGCAGCCCCGATCCAGGACAGGGAGAGACCCAGTACTTC.